The next 30 T cell receptor beta chains were all read from a single sample in a study of CD8 T cells in ankylosing spondylitis. TCRdb called the 5' RACE reads again in MiXCR, with one record for every CDR3 protein. The sample shows 150,000 or so distinct CDR3 sequences, 25% to 35% of them seen only once. Sequenced material: synovial fluid, either unsorted or a sorted T cell fraction (not recorded which). The receptors come from a male donor with ankylosing spondylitis.

The J gene is TRBJ2-3, the V gene TRBV12-3 or TRBV12-4, with TRBD2 matching over 8 bases. The V gene end was trimmed by 2 bases and the J gene end by 1 base; junction bases not matched to a gene: 5. CDR3 size: 16 residues. The CDR3 nucleotides are TGTGCCAGCAGTTTATTGGAACTAGCGGGCACAGATACGCAGTATTTT. Translated, it gives CASSLLELAGTDTQYF.

This clonotype was detected a few times. A read error may produce the germline difference seen at one junction end. The V and J genes are TRBV12-3 or TRBV12-4 and TRBJ2-3; TRBD1 agrees at 10 bases. CDR3 length: 20 amino acids. In DNA form, the CDR3 reads TGTGCCAGCCGTTTCGGCCAGGGACAGGGGCTGGGGGCTAGCACAGATACGCAGTATTTT. Amino acid sequence: CASRFGQGQGLGASTDTQYF.

In this sample, this clonotype turned up many times. The V and J genes are TRBV2 and TRBJ1-5, with D hard to call. In germline, CDR1 is SNHLY, CDR2 FYNNEI. This CDR3 has 13 residues. V dropped 2 bases and J dropped 2 bases, with 4 bases sitting between them. CDR3 DNA: TGTGCCAGCAGTGAACAGGGCAATCAGCCCCAGCATTTT. Residues: CASSEQGNQPQHF.

The V and J genes are TRBV19 and TRBJ1-1; 7 nucleotides align to TRBD1. In germline, CDR1 is LNHDA, CDR2 SQIVND (reference sequence). This CDR3 comprises 17 residues. V shed 5 bases, J shed 0 bases, and the junction held 12 bases outside the gene matches. The CDR3 DNA reads TGTGCCAGTAGTCGGGCGGGACAGATTTTAATGAACACTGAAGCTTTCTTT. Its translation: CASSRAGQILMNTEAFF.

The CDR3 sequence: CSASGLNTDTQYF. The CDR3 nucleotides are TGCAGTGCCTCGGGACTCAACACAGATACGCAGTATTTT. This chain connects TRBV20-1 to TRBJ2-3; a possible D gene is TRBD2 (6 bases). From germline, CDR1 is DFQATT and CDR2 SNEGSKA (reference sequence). The V end lost 6 bases, the J end lost 2 bases, and 12 bases lay between the germline ends. There are 13 residues in the CDR3.

Many counts were recorded for this clonotype. This CDR3 is CSARHRETSTDTQYF. The CDR3 DNA reads TGCAGTGCTAGACACAGGGAGACTAGCACAGATACGCAGTATTTT. This rearrangement joins TRBV20-1 to TRBJ2-3; a possible D gene is TRBD1 (6 bases). Germline values: CDR1 DFQATT, CDR2 SNEGSKA (reference sequence). The CDR3 runs 15 residues. The ends were cut back, 2 bases at V and 0 bases at J, with 12 bases in the middle.

This clonotype is termed medium-sized. The genes are TRBV4-2 and TRBJ2-3, with a possible D match to TRBD2 (6 bases). The CDR3 sequence is 14 residues long. Between the trimmed V and J ends, which lost 0 bases and 4 bases, there was a span of 8 bases. Germline assignment: CDR1 LGHNA and CDR2 YNFKEQ. This CDR3 reads CASSQEPSADTQYF. CDR3 sequence (DNA): TGTGCCAGCAGCCAAGAGCCTAGCGCAGATACGCAGTATTTT.

The chain has TRBV5-6 and TRBJ1-3, with D uncertain. Trimming cost V 0 bases and J 4 bases, with 8 bases left between them. Looked up from germline, CDR1 is SGHDT and CDR2 is YYEEEE. The CDR3 runs to 14 residues. Here the CDR3 DNA reads TGTGCCAGCAGCTTGGTCGGGATCGGAAACACCATATATTTT. Translation: CASSLVGIGNTIYF. Full variable domain (outside the CDR3, taken from reference TRBV5-6 and TRBJ1-3): DAGVTQSPTHLIKTRGQQVTLRCSPKSGHDTVSWYQQALGQGPQFIFQYYEEEERQRGNFPDRFSGHQFPNYSSELNVNALLLGDSALYLCASSLVGIGNTIYFGEGSWLTVV.

The chain employs TRBV20-1 and TRBJ2-7; 8 bases match TRBD2. CDR3 length: 15 amino acids. Germline CDR1 DFQATT, CDR2 SNEGSKA (reference sequence). Germline trimming cut 0 bases from V and 3 bases from J; bases unmatched to any gene: 7. The CDR3 DNA sequence: TGCAGTGCTAGAGATCGGGGGGGCGGGGACTACGAGCAGTACTTC. Amino acids: CSARDRGGGDYEQYF.

The rearrangement uses TRBV27 and TRBJ1-2; D unclear. Deletions cut 2 bases from V and 4 bases from J, with 11 bases between. CDR3 size: 14 residues. The germline V gene has CDR1 MNHEY and CDR2 SMNVEV (reference sequence). The CDR3 DNA reads TGTGCCAGCAGTTTAAAACCGGGCCCCTATGGCTACACCTTC. Translated, it gives CASSLKPGPYGYTF.

V and J are TRBV9 and TRBJ2-5, with D possibly being TRBD2 (5 bases). Trimming cost V 0 bases and J 5 bases, with 20 bases left between them. Germline CDR1 reads SGDLS; CDR2 reads YYNGEE. The CDR3 is made up of 17 amino acids. CDR3 loop: CASSVGHGVGVWETQYF. CDR3 DNA: TGTGCCAGCAGCGTAGGTCACGGGGTAGGCGTGTGGGAGACCCAGTACTTC.

This sequence joins TRBV20-1 and TRBJ2-7; D remains ambiguous. This CDR3 region has 13 residues. The germline gives CDR1 DFQATT, CDR2 SNEGSKA (reference sequence). Trimming took 6 bases from V and 0 from J, leaving 12 bases between them. The CDR3 DNA is TGCAGTGCCCCCAGCGAAAGCTCCTACGAGCAGTACTTC. Translation: CSAPSESSYEQYF.

This clonotype was counted at least ten times. The gene calls are TRBV10-3 and TRBJ2-4; possibly TRBD1 for D (5 bases). The CDR3 has 13 residues. V gave up 3 bases and J gave up 9 bases, with 12 bases separating them. Germline loops: CDR1 ENHRY, CDR2 SYGVKD. CDR3: CAISEVQGSIQYF. The CDR3, as DNA: TGTGCCATCAGTGAAGTCCAGGGATCCATTCAGTACTTC.

At least ten counts were recorded for this clonotype. The CDR3 sequence: CASRWYDPFTEAFF. CDR3 nucleotide sequence: TGTGCCAGCAGATGGTACGACCCTTTCACTGAAGCTTTCTTT. V is TRBV2 and J is TRBJ1-1; D gene unclear. Germline CDR1 SNHLY, CDR2 FYNNEI. The CDR3 has 14 residues. Between the trimmed V and J ends, which lost 6 bases and 4 bases, there was a span of 15 bases.

This clonotype was counted many times. The V call is TRBV7-6, the J call TRBJ2-3, with 7 bases fitting TRBD2. Germline values: CDR1 SGHVS, CDR2 FNYEAQ. V gave up 2 bases and J gave up 5 bases; unmatched junction bases: 7. The CDR3 runs 15 residues. DNA for the CDR3: TGTGCCAGCAGCTTAACCGGGGGAGGGCAAGATACGCAGTATTTT. The encoded protein is CASSLTGGGQDTQYF.

This chain joins TRBV10-3 and TRBJ2-7, with a tentative D call TRBD1 (6 bases). Per germline, CDR1 ENHRY and CDR2 SYGVKD. The ends were cut back, 8 bases at V and 0 bases at J, with 17 bases in the middle. There are 15 residues in the CDR3. CDR3 in DNA: TGTGCCATCGGGGGATACAGGGAGAGCTCCTACGAGCAGTACTTC. This codes for CAIGGYRESSYEQYF.

This clonotype was seen ten or more times. The chain has TRBV3-1 and TRBJ2-5, with TRBD2 matching over 13 bases. The germline V gene encodes CDR1 LGHDT and CDR2 YNNKEL (reference sequence). Trimming removed 0 bases from V and 8 bases from J; junction bases left unmatched: 3. CDR3 length: 15 amino acids. The CDR3 coding sequence is TGTGCCAGCAGCCAAGAAGTGGGACTAGCGGGAACCCAGTACTTC. Amino acid sequence: CASSQEVGLAGTQYF.

This clonotype was observed a handful of times. The chain recombines TRBV6-5 with TRBJ2-7; 7 bases fit TRBD2. Germline CDR1 is MNHEY and CDR2 is SVGAGI. The CDR3 sequence is 16 residues long. V was pared by 3 bases and J by 5 bases, with 13 bases of the junction left unmatched. CDR3 in DNA: TGTGCCAGCAGTTATCTAGCGGCCTCCGCCCCACACGAGCAGTACTTC. It yields the protein CASSYLAASAPHEQYF.

This chain connects TRBV20-1 to TRBJ2-3; tentatively, D is TRBD2 (5 bases). The CDR3 covers 15 residues. The germline gives CDR1 DFQATT, CDR2 SNEGSKA (reference sequence). V gave up 0 bases and J gave up 2 bases, with 12 bases separating them. As DNA, the CDR3 is TGCAGTGCTAGAGATTCGACTACCCCCACAGATACGCAGTATTTT. Amino acid sequence: CSARDSTTPTDTQYF.

The chain links TRBV7-8 to TRBJ2-5; D gene uncertain. This CDR3 region has 12 residues. Germline loops: CDR1 SGHVS, CDR2 FQNEAQ. V was shortened by 0 bases and J by 5 bases, with 4 bases between the two germline ends. CDR3 DNA sequence: TGTGCCAGCAGCTTAGCGGCGGAGACCCAGTACTTC. It codes for CASSLAAETQYF. The variable domain in full, with the rest retrieved from reference TRBV7-8 and TRBJ2-5, is GAGVSQSPRYKVAKRGQDVALRCDPISGHVSLFWYQQALGQGPEFLTYFQNEAQLDKSGLPSDRFFAERPEGSVSTLKIQRTQQEDSAVYLCASSLAAETQYFGPGTRLLVL.

This clonotype occurred once. The chain recombines TRBV12-3 or TRBV12-4 with TRBJ1-4, with D maybe TRBD1 (6 bases). The CDR3 is 14 amino acids. V was shortened by 3 bases and J by 4 bases, with 9 bases between the two germline ends. The CDR3 reads CASSFRGFNEKLFF. CDR3 nucleotide sequence: TGTGCCAGCAGTTTCAGGGGATTTAATGAAAAACTGTTTTTT.

This clonotype was seen ten or more times. This chain connects TRBV7-3 to TRBJ2-3; tentative D call: TRBD2 (5 bases). Trimming took 5 bases from V and 1 from J, leaving 13 bases between them. The CDR3 loop spans 15 amino acids. The V gene's germline CDR1 is SGHTA and CDR2 FQGTGA. The CDR3 protein is CASSPSFGGTDTQYF. CDR3 sequence (DNA): TGTGCCAGCAGCCCATCGTTCGGGGGCACAGATACGCAGTATTTT. Looking up the rest from reference TRBV7-3 and TRBJ2-3 gives the full variable domain: GAGVSQTPSNKVTEKGKYVELRCDPISGHTALYWYRQSLGQGPEFLIYFQGTGAADDSGLPNDRFFAVRPEGSVSTLKIQRTERGDSAVYLCASSPSFGGTDTQYFGPGTRLTVL.

This clonotype was seen a handful of times. The junction departs from germline at one end; a sequencing error may be responsible. The rearrangement joins TRBV11-3 to TRBJ2-1; D gene unclear. This CDR3 comprises 14 residues. Germline V gives CDR1 SGHNT, CDR2 YENEEA. As DNA, the CDR3 is TGTGCCAGCAGCCTAGAGAGATCCTACAATGAGCAGTTCTTC. It translates to CASSLERSYNEQFF. The complete variable domain, with remaining parts taken from reference TRBV11-3 and TRBJ2-1, reads EAGVVQSPRYKIIEKKQPVAFWCNPISGHNTLYWYLQNLGQGPELLIRYENEEAVDDSQLPKDRFSAERLKGVDSTLKIQPAELGDSAVYLCASSLERSYNEQFFGPGTRLTVL.

DNA of the CDR3: TGTGCCACCGCAATGTCTAGCGGGGGGGGCCAAGAGACCCAGTACTTC. It is translated as CATAMSSGGGQETQYF. The chain links TRBV28 to TRBJ2-5, with TRBD2 matching 12 bases. CDR3 length equals 16 residues. In germline, CDR1 is MDHEN, CDR2 SYDVKM. The trim removed 10 bases at V and 1 base at J, leaving 10 bases unmatched. Using reference TRBV28 and TRBJ2-5 for the parts outside the CDR3, the full variable domain is DVKVTQSSRYLVKRTGEKVFLECVQDMDHENMFWYRQDPGLGLRLIYFSYDVKMKEKGDIPEGYSVSREKKERFSLILESASTNQTSMYLCATAMSSGGGQETQYFGPGTRLLVL.

The chain links TRBV19 to TRBJ1-5; TRBD1 aligns across 7 bases. Unmatched junction bases numbered 7, after V lost 5 bases and J lost 6 bases. CDR1 and CDR2 from the germline V gene are LNHDA and SQIVND (reference sequence). This CDR3 contains 14 residues. The CDR3 protein is CASSGQGEFQPQHF. The CDR3 DNA is TGTGCCAGTAGTGGGCAGGGGGAGTTTCAGCCCCAGCATTTT.

The chain couples TRBV7-8 to TRBJ2-4; D gene uncertain. This CDR3 is built from 13 residues. The V end was cut by 0 bases, the J end by 3 bases, with 3 bases between. Germline V gives CDR1 SGHVS, CDR2 FQNEAQ. The CDR3 DNA sequence: TGTGCCAGCAGCTTAGCTGGCAAAAACATTCAGTACTTC. It is translated as CASSLAGKNIQYF.

This chain connects TRBV6-1 to TRBJ1-1; 12 bases match TRBD1. V lost 7 bases and J lost 6; bases outside the gene matches: 9. The CDR3 has 15 residues. Germline CDR1 and CDR2: MNHNS and SASEGT. The chain's CDR3 is CASTETGTGGPEAFF. The CDR3 DNA reads TGTGCCAGCACAGAAACCGGGACAGGGGGCCCTGAAGCTTTCTTT.

This rearrangement joins TRBV3-1 to TRBJ2-3, with 8 bases fitting TRBD2. The CDR3 covers 17 residues. Germline V gene sequence: CDR1 LGHDT, CDR2 YNNKEL (reference sequence). V dropped 4 bases and J dropped 2; count of bases not matched to a gene: 11. The CDR3 sequence is CASSPTHSGVNTDTQYF. The CDR3 DNA is TGTGCCAGCAGCCCGACCCATAGCGGGGTAAACACAGATACGCAGTATTTT.

CDR3 residues: CATAGRVSRETQYF. The CDR3 region has the DNA TGTGCCACCGCCGGGAGAGTGTCGCGAGAGACCCAGTACTTC. The chain couples TRBV11-1 to TRBJ2-5; TRBD2 is a possible D gene (6 bases). This CDR3 spans 14 amino acids. V lost 10 bases, J lost 4 bases, and 19 bases lay in between. CDR1 is SGHAT and CDR2 is FQDESV in the germline V gene (reference sequence).

J is TRBJ2-2 and V is TRBV12-3 or TRBV12-4; no definite D call. Trimming removed 3 bases from V and 6 bases from J, with 11 bases in between. The CDR3 length is 14 residues. This CDR3 is CASSLGWPPGELFF. The CDR3 DNA reads TGTGCCAGCAGTTTGGGGTGGCCACCCGGGGAGCTGTTTTTT.